The present entry profiles one TCR beta chain with its context. Its target is not known. This sample's TCRbeta library carried unique molecular identifier barcodes. TCRdb independently ran MiXCR on the PCR reads; one entry per CDR3 protein. The table records about 600,000 distinct CDR3 sequences, around 23% of them present only once. The junction had 9 bases not matched to a gene; V was cut back by 2 bases and J by 0 bases. The germline gives CDR1 LGHNA, CDR2 YNFKEQ. The CDR3 consists of 20 residues. These data originate in a study of T-cell reconstitution after alpha-beta-depleted transplantation in children. Regarding the study as a whole: Surviving recipient T cells and thymic progenitors underlay high day-60 TCRbeta diversity in some patients.

The receptor was derived from a boy less than two years old who had a stem cell transplant for acute myeloid leukemia, so the T cells may come from the graft donor. The chain carries TRBV4-2 and TRBJ2-3, with 15 nucleotides matching TRBD2. Material: PBMCs, mostly from graft donor cells, obtained 360 days after TCRalphabeta/CD19-depleted stem cell transplant. The CDR3 DNA follows: TGTGCCAGCAGCCAATACTTTCGGACTAGCGGGGGGGGCAGCACAGATACGCAGTATTTT. This encodes CASSQYFRTSGGGSTDTQYF.